Each of the 9 T cell receptor beta chains below was sequenced from the same sample in a study of CD8+ T cells in alopecia areata. Sequencing templates came from extracted RNA that was reverse transcribed into cDNA. This table comes from immunoSEQ multiplex PCR, and its TCRdb copy is limited to in-frame clones, with some not included. The data show 95,000 to 120,000 clones, approximately 59% seen once. The sequencing sample was made of CD8+ T cells sorted from blood. These receptors were taken from a human donor in good health.

Notes on this clone: This sample includes further DNA sequences coding for the same CDR3. V usage is TRBV13 and J usage is TRBJ2-5; 8 nucleotides line up with TRBD2. Germline V gives CDR1 PRHDT, CDR2 FYEKMQ (reference sequence). V lost 3 bases, J lost 2 bases, and 2 bases stayed unmatched. This CDR3 contains 14 residues. The CDR3 bases are TGTGCCAGCAGCTTGGGACTAGGGCAAGAGACCCAGTACTTC. This codes for CASSLGLGQETQYF.

This clone was counted a few times. The V and J genes are TRBV15 and TRBJ1-1; TRBD1 might be the D (5 bases). V lost 4 bases and J 4 bases, leaving 10 bases between the germline ends. Germline V gene lookup returns CDR1 LNHNV and CDR2 YYDKDF (reference sequence). The CDR3 extends over 13 amino acids. The CDR3 region is CATSTRVSTEAFF. CDR3 nucleotide sequence: TGTGCCACCAGCACCAGGGTGTCCACTGAAGCTTTCTTT.

The chain joins TRBV5-8 to TRBJ2-3, with D tentatively TRBD1 (6 bases). V dropped 1 base and J dropped 2 bases, with 11 bases sitting between them. This CDR3 has 15 residues. Germline V gives CDR1 SGHTS, CDR2 YDEGEE. CDR3 sequence: CASSLNRAYTDTQYF. The CDR3 nucleotides are TGTGCCAGCAGCTTGAACAGGGCTTACACAGATACGCAGTATTTT.

The chain joins TRBV29-1 to TRBJ2-5; D unclear. V lost 6 bases and J lost 4, with 6 bases in between. The CDR3 has 10 amino acids. The germline CDR1 and CDR2 sequences are SQVTM and ANQGSEA. The CDR3 coding sequence is TGCAGCGTCGAGACAGAGACCCAGTACTTC. It codes for CSVETETQYF.

The CDR3 DNA is TGTGCCACCCTAGCGGGGACCAGCACAGATACGCAGTATTTT. The encoded protein is CATLAGTSTDTQYF. J is TRBJ2-3 and V is TRBV2; 9 bases match TRBD2. V shed 10 bases, J shed 0 bases, and the junction held 5 bases outside the gene matches. Per the germline V gene, CDR1 is SNHLY and CDR2 is FYNNEI. The CDR3 has 14 amino acids. Drawing the rest from reference TRBV2 and TRBJ2-3, the complete variable domain is EPEVTQTPSHQVTQMGQEVILRCVPISNHLYFYWYRQILGQKVEFLVSFYNNEISEKSEIFDDQFSVERPDGSNFTLKIRSTKLEDSAMYFCATLAGTSTDTQYFGPGTRLTVL.

The chain recombines TRBV13 with TRBJ1-4; no reliable D call. The CDR3 is made up of 14 amino acids. Trimming pared 0 bases from V and 6 bases from J, leaving 8 bases between. CDR1 PRHDT and CDR2 FYEKMQ come from the germline V gene (reference sequence). CDR3 amino acids: CASSLGTGDEKLFF. The CDR3 bases are TGTGCCAGCAGCTTAGGTACTGGGGATGAAAAACTGTTTTTT. The full variable domain, in which reference TRBV13 and TRBJ1-4 provide the parts outside the CDR3, is AAGVIQSPRHLIKEKRETATLKCYPIPRHDTVYWYQQGPGQDPQFLISFYEKMQSDKGSIPDRFSAQQFSDYHSELNMSSLELGDSALYFCASSLGTGDEKLFFGSGTQLSVL.

This chain links TRBV9 with TRBJ2-7; TRBD1 matches 7 bases. Germline CDR1 is SGDLS and CDR2 is YYNGEE. The length of the CDR3 is 14 residues. V lost 3 bases and J lost 6; bases outside the gene matches: 9. The CDR3 sequence is CASSGSGTVGEQYF. For the CDR3, the DNA is TGTGCCAGCAGCGGGTCCGGGACAGTTGGCGAGCAGTACTTC.

V and J are TRBV5-1 and TRBJ2-7; D gene unclear. The germline gives CDR1 SGHRS, CDR2 YFSETQ. The CDR3 is made up of 16 amino acids. V was shortened by 3 bases and J by 2 bases, with 18 bases between the two germline ends. The CDR3 DNA reads as TGCGCCAGCAGCTCGTTGCCGAGAGACGGAGCCTACGAGCAGTACTTC. It translates to CASSSLPRDGAYEQYF.

The chain links TRBV9 to TRBJ1-1; 7 positions agree with TRBD1. The CDR3 totals 13 residues. The J segment lost 4 bases and the V segment lost 7 bases, leaving 7 bases of the junction unmatched. Germline CDR1 and CDR2: SGDLS and YYNGEE. CDR3 region: CASGTGEGTEAFF. In DNA form, the CDR3 reads TGTGCCAGCGGAACAGGGGAGGGCACTGAAGCTTTCTTT.